The rows below give T cell receptor beta chains drawn from one sample of a study of human T cells and chemical hapten exposure. A single record per CDR3 protein comes from TCRdb applying MiXCR to the RACE reads. The data show more than 300,000 distinct CDR3 sequences, less than 6.5% seen once. The sample in question was whole blood, obtained in connection with sensitization to the hapten diphenylcyclopropenone (DPC). These receptors all come from a woman aged 50 to 65 with alopecia areata. Some clones in this sample may be carry-over from other donors' samples. Both conserved end residues are part of each CDR3. Each record gives: J gene, D gene, clone size, V gene, CDR3 DNA, CDR3 protein. D genes are given only for firm matches. Expanded clones get a size class; other rows say once, few or many, or leave the size out.

j_gene: TRBJ2-7; d_gene: -; abundance: many; v_gene: TRBV5-1; CDR3nt: TGCGCCAGCAGCCCCTCTACGACGAGCGGTTCCTACGAGCAGTACTTC; CDR3aa: CASSPSTTSGSYEQYF
j_gene: TRBJ2-7; d_gene: TRBD2; abundance: many; v_gene: TRBV29-1; CDR3nt: TGCAGCGTTACAGGGTTAGCGGGAGGCGAGCAGTACTTC; CDR3aa: CSVTGLAGGEQYF
j_gene: TRBJ1-2; d_gene: -; abundance: -; v_gene: TRBV28; CDR3nt: TGTGCCAGCAGGGCACATTATGGCTACACCTTC; CDR3aa: CASRAHYGYTF
j_gene: TRBJ1-1; d_gene: -; abundance: few; v_gene: TRBV11-1; CDR3nt: TGTGCCAGCAGCTTAGGGGGCAGGGAAATCCCTGAAGCTTTCTTT; CDR3aa: CASSLGGREIPEAFF
j_gene: TRBJ2-7; d_gene: -; abundance: few; v_gene: TRBV29-1; CDR3nt: TGCAGCGTTAAACAGCCTGGCCGTTACGAGCAGTACTTC; CDR3aa: CSVKQPGRYEQYF
j_gene: TRBJ1-1; d_gene: TRBD1; abundance: few; v_gene: TRBV7-3; CDR3nt: TGTGCCAGCAGCAATACAGGGGGCGCGAGGACTGAAGCTTTCTTT; CDR3aa: CASSNTGGARTEAFF
j_gene: TRBJ2-2; d_gene: TRBD1; abundance: many; v_gene: TRBV20-1; CDR3nt: TGCAGTGCCAGGACAGGGGACACCGGGGAGCTGTTTTTT; CDR3aa: CSARTGDTGELFF
j_gene: TRBJ2-1; d_gene: TRBD2; abundance: -; v_gene: TRBV6-5; CDR3nt: TGTGCCAGCAGTACTAGCGGAGGTGTCTACAATGAGCAGTTCTTC; CDR3aa: CASSTSGGVYNEQFF
j_gene: TRBJ1-1; d_gene: -; abundance: many; v_gene: TRBV28; CDR3nt: TGTGCCAGCAGTTTCAGGGCCCCTTTGAGCACTGAAGCTTTCTTT; CDR3aa: CASSFRAPLSTEAFF
j_gene: TRBJ1-2; d_gene: TRBD1; abundance: few; v_gene: TRBV7-9; CDR3nt: TGTGCCAGCTTCGCCTCAGGGGACAGGGGGCCCCCTAACTATGGCTACACCTTC; CDR3aa: CASFASGDRGPPNYGYTF
j_gene: TRBJ2-3; d_gene: -; abundance: many; v_gene: TRBV4-3; CDR3nt: TGCGCCAGCAGCCCCAGGGGGGGCGGGGTTGATGATACGCAGTATTTT; CDR3aa: CASSPRGGGVDDTQYF
j_gene: TRBJ1-5; d_gene: -; abundance: few; v_gene: TRBV20-1; CDR3nt: TGCAGTGCTAGACCCCCCGCCAGCAATCAGCCCCAGCATTTT; CDR3aa: CSARPPASNQPQHF
j_gene: TRBJ1-2; d_gene: TRBD1; abundance: many; v_gene: TRBV3-1; CDR3nt: TGTGCCAGCAGCCCTCAGACAGGGTACGATGGCTACACCTTC; CDR3aa: CASSPQTGYDGYTF
j_gene: TRBJ1-4; d_gene: -; abundance: -; v_gene: TRBV18; CDR3nt: TGTGCCAGCTCACCTTTGCCAGGGTGGACTAATGAAAAACTGTTTTTT; CDR3aa: CASSPLPGWTNEKLFF
j_gene: TRBJ2-7; d_gene: -; abundance: many; v_gene: TRBV29-1; CDR3nt: TGCAGCGTTGAAGTGGAGTACGAGCAGTACTTC; CDR3aa: CSVEVEYEQYF
j_gene: TRBJ1-6; d_gene: -; abundance: few; v_gene: TRBV14; CDR3nt: TGTGCCAGCAGCGATGGACCGGGCACCTATAATTCACCCCTCCACTTT; CDR3aa: CASSDGPGTYNSPLHF
j_gene: TRBJ1-1; d_gene: -; abundance: many; v_gene: TRBV7-7; CDR3nt: TGTGCCGTTAGCCCGGGAACCAACACTGAAGCTTTCTTT; CDR3aa: CAVSPGTNTEAFF
j_gene: TRBJ2-1; d_gene: TRBD2; abundance: -; v_gene: TRBV3-1; CDR3nt: TGTGCCAGCGGCCTGGGACTAGCGGGTTACAATGAGCAGTTCTTC; CDR3aa: CASGLGLAGYNEQFF
j_gene: TRBJ1-2; d_gene: TRBD1; abundance: -; v_gene: TRBV12-3/TRBV12-4; CDR3nt: TGTGCCAGCAGCCCCACCCGACAGGGGAACTATGGCTACACCTTC; CDR3aa: CASSPTRQGNYGYTF
j_gene: TRBJ2-5; d_gene: TRBD2; abundance: -; v_gene: TRBV3-1; CDR3nt: TGTGCCAGCAGCCAAGATCTAAGCGGGGGCAGGTTCGAGACCCAGTACTTC; CDR3aa: CASSQDLSGGRFETQYF
j_gene: TRBJ2-2; d_gene: -; abundance: many; v_gene: TRBV6-1; CDR3nt: TGTGCCAGCAGCTCTACTGGGGGGTCCACCGGGGAGCTGTTTTTT; CDR3aa: CASSSTGGSTGELFF
j_gene: TRBJ1-2; d_gene: -; abundance: many; v_gene: TRBV12-3/TRBV12-4; CDR3nt: TGTGCCAGCAGTTTGCAAAGGGCTGATGGCTACACCTTC; CDR3aa: CASSLQRADGYTF
j_gene: TRBJ2-7; d_gene: -; abundance: many; v_gene: TRBV27; CDR3nt: TGTGCCAGCAGTCCCGCTGGGGGTTCCTACGAGCAGTACTTC; CDR3aa: CASSPAGGSYEQYF
j_gene: TRBJ1-6; d_gene: -; abundance: -; v_gene: TRBV7-3; CDR3nt: TGTGCCAGCAGCTTGGCGGCAGGACCTAACTATAATTCACCCCTCCACTTT; CDR3aa: CASSLAAGPNYNSPLHF
j_gene: TRBJ2-7; d_gene: TRBD1; abundance: few; v_gene: TRBV6-5; CDR3nt: TGTGCCAGCAGTTGGACAGGGGCGTCTTTCGAGCAGTACTTC; CDR3aa: CASSWTGASFEQYF
j_gene: TRBJ2-2; d_gene: -; abundance: -; v_gene: TRBV7-6; CDR3nt: TGTGCCAGCAGCTTTGCAACCGGGGAGCTGTTTTTT; CDR3aa: CASSFATGELFF
j_gene: TRBJ2-7; d_gene: -; abundance: few; v_gene: TRBV2; CDR3nt: TGTGCCAGCAATCAGGGCACCTACGAGCAGTACTTC; CDR3aa: CASNQGTYEQYF
j_gene: TRBJ2-7; d_gene: -; abundance: -; v_gene: TRBV12-3/TRBV12-4; CDR3nt: TGTGCCAGCAGGAGGACAGCCTCCTACGAGCAGTACTTC; CDR3aa: CASRRTASYEQYF
j_gene: TRBJ1-1; d_gene: -; abundance: many; v_gene: TRBV27; CDR3nt: TGTGCCAGCAGTTTATCAAGAATGAACACTGAAGCTTTCTTT; CDR3aa: CASSLSRMNTEAFF
j_gene: TRBJ1-1; d_gene: TRBD1; abundance: few; v_gene: TRBV18; CDR3nt: TGTGCCAGCTCAACCCGGACAGGCGACGCCACTGAAGCTTTCTTT; CDR3aa: CASSTRTGDATEAFF
j_gene: TRBJ2-5; d_gene: TRBD2; abundance: few; v_gene: TRBV7-2; CDR3nt: TGTGCCAGCAGCTTAATCGCGGGAGGGCCCGGAGAGACCCAGTACTTC; CDR3aa: CASSLIAGGPGETQYF
j_gene: TRBJ1-5; d_gene: -; abundance: few; v_gene: TRBV7-8; CDR3nt: TGTGCCAGCAGCGCAGGGGCCGTGGAGCCCCAGCATTTT; CDR3aa: CASSAGAVEPQHF
j_gene: TRBJ2-7; d_gene: TRBD2; abundance: -; v_gene: TRBV12-3/TRBV12-4; CDR3nt: TGTGCCAGCAGTAAGGGACTAGCGGGGTCCTACGAGCAGTACTTC; CDR3aa: CASSKGLAGSYEQYF
j_gene: TRBJ2-4; d_gene: TRBD1; abundance: many; v_gene: TRBV6-6; CDR3nt: TGTGCCAGCAGTTATTTCGGACAGGCAGACAAAAACATTCAGTACTTC; CDR3aa: CASSYFGQADKNIQYF
j_gene: TRBJ2-3; d_gene: -; abundance: many; v_gene: TRBV29-1; CDR3nt: TGCAGCGTTGAAGCCGGAGAGCGGACCACAGATACGCAGTATTTT; CDR3aa: CSVEAGERTTDTQYF
j_gene: TRBJ2-7; d_gene: TRBD2; abundance: -; v_gene: TRBV28; CDR3nt: TGTGCCAGCAGTACCACCGGGACTAGCGGGAGCGAGCAGTACTTC; CDR3aa: CASSTTGTSGSEQYF
j_gene: TRBJ2-3; d_gene: TRBD1; abundance: few; v_gene: TRBV11-2; CDR3nt: TGTGCCAGCAGCTTAGAAGGGGGCGCAAGCACAGATACGCAGTATTTT; CDR3aa: CASSLEGGASTDTQYF
j_gene: TRBJ2-1; d_gene: TRBD1; abundance: many; v_gene: TRBV28; CDR3nt: TGTGCCAGCAGCTGGACAGGGAATGAGCAGTTCTTC; CDR3aa: CASSWTGNEQFF
j_gene: TRBJ1-1; d_gene: -; abundance: -; v_gene: TRBV16; CDR3nt: TGTGCCAGCATTTTCGAAACGGTACATAACACTGAAGCTTTCTTT; CDR3aa: CASIFETVHNTEAFF
j_gene: TRBJ2-7; d_gene: TRBD2; abundance: few; v_gene: TRBV5-1; CDR3nt: TGCGCCAGCAGACACGGGACTAGCGGGACCTACGAGCAGTACTTC; CDR3aa: CASRHGTSGTYEQYF
j_gene: TRBJ2-7; d_gene: -; abundance: -; v_gene: TRBV28; CDR3nt: TGTGCCAGCAGTTTTAGTAGGCGCGAGCAGTACTTC; CDR3aa: CASSFSRREQYF
j_gene: TRBJ2-7; d_gene: -; abundance: many; v_gene: TRBV7-2; CDR3nt: TGTGCCAGCAGCCCAGGACAACCTACCGAGCAGTACTTC; CDR3aa: CASSPGQPTEQYF
j_gene: TRBJ2-3; d_gene: -; abundance: -; v_gene: TRBV20-1; CDR3nt: TGCAGTGCTAGAGGTCCAATCCACCCCGGGGATACGCAGTATTTT; CDR3aa: CSARGPIHPGDTQYF
j_gene: TRBJ2-3; d_gene: -; abundance: -; v_gene: TRBV7-9; CDR3nt: TGTGCCAGCAGCCAGGCACTAGATACGCAGTATTTT; CDR3aa: CASSQALDTQYF
j_gene: TRBJ2-7; d_gene: TRBD1; abundance: many; v_gene: TRBV27; CDR3nt: TGTGCCAGCTCACCCGGGACAGGGGTCTACGAGCAGTACTTC; CDR3aa: CASSPGTGVYEQYF
j_gene: TRBJ1-5; d_gene: TRBD1; abundance: -; v_gene: TRBV12-3/TRBV12-4; CDR3nt: TGTGCCAGCAGTTTAGCCCCCGGGACAGTCTTTAGCAATCAGCCCCAGCATTTT; CDR3aa: CASSLAPGTVFSNQPQHF
j_gene: TRBJ2-3; d_gene: TRBD2; abundance: many; v_gene: TRBV20-1; CDR3nt: TGCAGTGCTACCGTAGCGGTAGCGGGGACAGATACGCAGTATTTT; CDR3aa: CSATVAVAGTDTQYF
j_gene: TRBJ2-7; d_gene: TRBD2; abundance: many; v_gene: TRBV12-3/TRBV12-4; CDR3nt: TGTGCCAGCAGGGTAGCGGGAGCGAGCTCCTACGAGCAGTACTTC; CDR3aa: CASRVAGASSYEQYF